The 26 T cell receptor beta chains given below trace back to one sample, sequenced in a study of T cells in tuberculosis. Libraries were prepared by immunoSEQ multiplex PCR; TCRdb keeps only in-frame clonotypes and omits some of them. Among over 40,000 clones listed, about 96% were seen once. The material sequenced was PBMCs. These receptors were collected from a donor between 10 and 29 years old with latent tuberculosis or without tuberculosis infection.

The chain uses TRBV27 and TRBJ2-7; 10 bases align to TRBD1. CDR3 size: 15 residues. Germline loops: CDR1 MNHEY, CDR2 SMNVEV (reference sequence). Trimming took 2 bases from V and 7 from J; bases not matched to a gene: 8. The CDR3 DNA follows: TGTGCCAGCAGTTTACAGGGGACAGGGGCCCTTGAGCAGTACTTC. This codes for CASSLQGTGALEQYF.

The chain carries TRBV21-1 and TRBJ1-4. TRBV21-1 is a known pseudogene. The CDR3 spans 16 residues. Here the CDR3 reads CASSKDGDSTNEKLFF. As DNA, the CDR3 is TGTGCCAGCAGCAAAGACGGGGACTCAACTAATGAAAAACTGTTTTTT.

The V call is TRBV2, the J call TRBJ1-1, with 8 bases matching TRBD1. The CDR3 extends over 13 amino acids. The J segment lost 5 bases and the V segment lost 6 bases, leaving 5 bases of the junction unmatched. The germline V gene has CDR1 SNHLY and CDR2 FYNNEI. CDR3 in DNA: TGTGCCAGCAGCCAGGGGGCCGGTACTGAAGCTTTCTTT. Translated, it gives CASSQGAGTEAFF.

The V call is TRBV27, the J call TRBJ1-2; TRBD1 is a possible D gene (5 bases). V gave up 0 bases and J gave up 6 bases, with 8 bases separating them. The CDR3 runs 13 residues. Germline values: CDR1 MNHEY, CDR2 SMNVEV (reference sequence). CDR3 nucleotides: TGTGCCAGCAGTTTATCACCAGGGCATGGCTACACCTTC. This gives the protein CASSLSPGHGYTF.

V is TRBV4-1 and J is TRBJ1-2; 7 bases map to TRBD1. Germline assignment: CDR1 MGHRA and CDR2 YSYEKL. The trim removed 4 bases at V and 4 bases at J, leaving 9 bases unmatched. The CDR3 is 15 amino acids. The CDR3 DNA is TGCGCCAGCAGCCCTCAGGAGGGGGCTAGCTATGGCTACACCTTC. Its protein product is CASSPQEGASYGYTF.

The chain is built from TRBV18 and TRBJ1-1, with D possibly being TRBD1 (6 bases). Germline assignment: CDR1 KGHSH and CDR2 LQKENI. The CDR3 is made up of 14 amino acids. V was pared by 3 bases and J by 3 bases, with 11 bases between. This CDR3 reads CASSPGQTYTEAFF. In nucleotides, the CDR3 is TGTGCCAGCTCACCCGGACAGACCTACACTGAAGCTTTCTTT.

V gene TRBV18 combines with J gene TRBJ2-7; 11 bases match TRBD2. Germline assignment: CDR1 KGHSH and CDR2 LQKENI. V was pared by 0 bases and J by 1 base, with 5 bases of the junction left unmatched. This CDR3 contains 17 residues. DNA of the CDR3: TGTGCCAGCTCACCACCGCCTAGCGGGAGGATGTCCTACGAGCAGTACTTC. Its translation: CASSPPPSGRMSYEQYF.

This rearrangement joins TRBV5-6 to TRBJ1-1; perhaps TRBD1 as D (5 bases). Germline V gene lookup returns CDR1 SGHDT and CDR2 YYEEEE. The V and J ends lost 3 bases and 2 bases respectively, with 14 bases between them. This CDR3 comprises 15 residues. The CDR3 protein is CASSSSAGLNTEAFF. In DNA form, the CDR3 reads TGTGCCAGCAGCTCGTCCGCGGGGCTAAACACTGAAGCTTTCTTT.

The chain couples TRBV19 to TRBJ1-1; no clear D. The CDR3 length is 14 residues. Trimming took 6 bases from V and 4 from J, leaving 15 bases between them. Germline loops: CDR1 LNHDA, CDR2 SQIVND (reference sequence). The CDR3 loop is CASSPREGTTEAFF. In nucleotides, the CDR3 is TGTGCCAGTAGCCCCCGGGAGGGAACCACTGAAGCTTTCTTT.

The chain employs TRBV7-9 and TRBJ2-2; 9 bases line up with TRBD2. The germline V gene encodes CDR1 SEHNR and CDR2 FQNEAQ (reference sequence). There are 18 residues in the CDR3. The V gene end was trimmed by 5 bases and the J gene end by 7 bases; junction bases not matched to a gene: 17. CDR3 sequence reads: CASSPNTVLAGRIGELFF. The CDR3 nucleotides read TGTGCCAGCAGCCCCAACACCGTGCTAGCGGGACGGATCGGGGAGCTGTTTTTT.

The J gene is TRBJ2-1, the V gene TRBV7-9; TRBD2 agrees at 10 bases. Trimming took 1 base from V and 4 from J; bases not matched to a gene: 7. The CDR3 is 17 amino acids. The germline V gene encodes CDR1 SEHNR and CDR2 FQNEAQ (reference sequence). This chain's CDR3 is CASSLVIAGGAYNEQFF. The CDR3 DNA reads as TGTGCCAGCAGCTTAGTGATAGCGGGAGGCGCATACAATGAGCAGTTCTTC.

The chain couples TRBV29-1 to TRBJ1-2; D might be TRBD1 (5 bases). Trimming cost V 7 bases and J 4 bases, with 16 bases left between them. Germline V gives CDR1 SQVTM, CDR2 ANQGSEA. CDR3 length: 13 amino acids. CDR3 sequence: CSAQGGLGYGYTF. The CDR3 DNA is TGCAGCGCCCAGGGAGGTTTGGGCTATGGCTACACCTTC.

The V and J genes are TRBV30 and TRBJ2-7; 8 bases are a match to TRBD2. CDR3 size: 16 residues. V shed 4 bases and J 6 bases; nucleotides not matched to a gene: 17. CDR1 is GTSNPN and CDR2 is SVGIG in the germline V gene (reference sequence). CDR3 DNA sequence: TGTGCCTGGAACCCCAAAGGGGGGACTAGGGTCGGCGAGCAGTACTTC. It is translated as CAWNPKGGTRVGEQYF.

This clone was observed a single time. V usage is TRBV7-9 and J usage is TRBJ1-3; D gene uncertain. Germline V gene sequence: CDR1 SEHNR, CDR2 FQNEAQ (reference sequence). Trimming cost V 1 base and J 0 bases, with 19 bases left between them. The CDR3 spans 19 residues. CDR3 loop: CASSLDRRLGGLSGNTIYF. The DNA of the CDR3 is TGTGCCAGCAGCTTAGATCGAAGGCTCGGCGGTCTCTCTGGAAACACCATATATTTT.

The chain recombines TRBV4-2 with TRBJ2-1, with D unresolved. The CDR3 extends over 15 amino acids. CDR1 is LGHNA and CDR2 is YNFKEQ in the germline V gene. Trimming pared 2 bases from V and 7 bases from J, leaving 15 bases between. The CDR3 spells CASSQSTRKVNEQFF. The CDR3 nucleotides read TGTGCCAGCAGCCAATCCACTCGCAAAGTAAATGAGCAGTTCTTC.

This chain connects TRBV7-2 to TRBJ2-7, with D possibly matching TRBD1 (5 bases). From germline, CDR1 is SGHTA and CDR2 FQGNSA. Trimming stripped 3 bases from V and 1 base from J, with 10 bases between. The CDR3 has 14 residues. The CDR3 region has the DNA TGTGCCAGCAGCTTGGGGCGGAGTTCCTACGAGCAGTACTTC. It yields the protein CASSLGRSSYEQYF.

The chain is built from TRBV4-1 and TRBJ2-3, with TRBD1 as a possible D gene (6 bases). Trimming left V 0 bases short and J 2 bases short, with 18 bases between. In germline, CDR1 is MGHRA, CDR2 YSYEKL. CDR3 length equals 18 residues. The chain's CDR3 is CASSQDQIGSGATDTQYF. As DNA, the CDR3 is TGCGCCAGCAGCCAAGATCAAATAGGGTCAGGGGCCACAGATACGCAGTATTTT.

J is TRBJ1-4 and V is TRBV9; D perhaps matches TRBD1 (5 bases). The CDR3 totals 14 residues. V was cut by 4 bases and J by 8 bases, with 15 bases left in between. CDR1 and CDR2 from the germline V gene are SGDLS and YYNGEE. The CDR3 protein is CASSRGALVEKLFF. In DNA, the CDR3 is TGTGCCAGCAGCCGCGGGGCCCTAGTGGAAAAACTGTTTTTT.

The V and J genes are TRBV4-1 and TRBJ2-3, with 16 bases fitting TRBD2. The CDR3 loop spans 18 amino acids. The germline V gene encodes CDR1 MGHRA and CDR2 YSYEKL. The ends lost 2 bases at V and 2 bases at J; junction bases unmatched: 4. The CDR3 region has the DNA TGCGCCAGCAGCCAACCTGGGACTAGCGGGAGGGCCACAGATACGCAGTATTTT. Its translation is CASSQPGTSGRATDTQYF.

This chain uses TRBV29-1 with TRBJ1-2; a possible D gene is TRBD1 (6 bases). The CDR3 has 12 amino acids. V lost 6 bases and J lost 8, with 16 bases in between. Germline assignment: CDR1 SQVTM and CDR2 ANQGSEA. In DNA form, the CDR3 reads TGCAGCGTCACCGGGACAACGGGCGGCTACACCTTC. Its protein product is CSVTGTTGGYTF.

This CDR3 reads CASSLAQQGRYIRSEQYF. The CDR3 DNA sequence: TGTGCCAGCAGCTTAGCTCAACAGGGGCGTTATATCAGGTCCGAGCAGTACTTC. The rearrangement joins TRBV7-9 to TRBJ2-7; TRBD1 matches at 7 bases. This CDR3 is 18 amino acids long. Trimming at V came to 0 bases and at J to 6 bases, leaving 17 bases not matched to a gene. The germline gives CDR1 SEHNR, CDR2 FQNEAQ (reference sequence). Supplemented by reference TRBV7-9 and TRBJ2-7, the full variable domain reads DTGVSQNPRHKITKRGQNVTFRCDPISEHNRLYWYRQTLGQGPEFLTYFQNEAQLEKSRLLSDRFSAERPKGSFSTLEIQRTEQGDSAMYLCASSLAQQGRYIRSEQYFGPGTRLTVT.

The CDR3 here is CASSQTHRNSGANVLTF. The CDR3 DNA follows: TGTGCCAGCAGCCAGACCCACAGAAACTCTGGGGCCAACGTCCTGACTTTC. J is TRBJ2-6 and V is TRBV7-9, with unresolved D. Per the germline V gene, CDR1 is SEHNR and CDR2 is FQNEAQ (reference sequence). CDR3 length: 17 amino acids. Trimming left V 5 bases short and J 0 bases short, with 14 bases between.

The chain couples TRBV6-1 to TRBJ1-5, with a possible D match to TRBD1 (5 bases). Germline V CDR1 and CDR2: MNHNS, SASEGT. This CDR3 has 17 residues. V lost 3 bases to trimming and J lost 4 bases, with 19 bases between them. The CDR3 nucleotides read TGTGCCAGCAGTGATCGGAAGGACATAGGTCCGAATCAGCCCCAGCATTTT. Amino acid sequence: CASSDRKDIGPNQPQHF.

The V and J genes are TRBV7-9 and TRBJ2-2; possible D gene TRBD2, 6 bases. The CDR3 contains 14 residues. V shed 10 bases and J shed 2 bases, with 14 bases lying between them. From germline, CDR1 is SEHNR and CDR2 FQNEAQ (reference sequence). The CDR3 region is CATGRAGNTGELFF. Written as DNA, the CDR3 is TGTGCCACCGGACGTGCGGGAAACACCGGGGAGCTGTTTTTT.

The table lists this clone with a few counts. This chain connects TRBV14 to TRBJ1-2, with a possible D match to TRBD1 (5 bases). V was pared by 0 bases and J by 14 bases, with 16 bases between. The CDR3 totals 13 residues. The germline V gene encodes CDR1 SGHDN and CDR2 FVKESK. The CDR3 nucleotides are TGTGCCAGCAGCCAAGACAGGGTGGCCCTCCCGACCTTC. This translates into CASSQDRVALPTF.

This clone is a singleton in its sample. This chain links TRBV19 with TRBJ1-4; D unclear. V was shortened by 5 bases and J by 0 bases, with 10 bases between the two germline ends. Germline loops: CDR1 LNHDA, CDR2 SQIVND (reference sequence). This CDR3 has 15 residues. CDR3 coding DNA: TGTGCCAGTAGTTTCCGGGAAGCAACTAATGAAAAACTGTTTTTT. Residues: CASSFREATNEKLFF.